The 29 T cell receptor beta chains reported below all come from one sample, sequenced in a study of cytomegalovirus exposure and HLA in healthy donors. The PCR contained 60 Vbeta and 13 Jbeta primers. Clones were read by immunoSEQ multiplex PCR, and TCRdb kept only the in-frame ones, dropping some. The sample lists approximately 260,000 clones; around 90% were seen once. Sequencing was done on a sample of PBMCs. The origin of the receptors is a girl aged 2 to 10 in good health and CMV-seronegative.

V gene TRBV6-1 combines with J gene TRBJ1-5; no definite D call. V lost 4 bases and J 7 bases, leaving 11 bases between the germline ends. The CDR3 runs to 13 residues. The V gene's germline CDR1 is MNHNS and CDR2 SASEGT. CDR3 region: CASSVSLSQPQHF. The DNA for the CDR3 is TGTGCCAGCAGTGTATCCCTCTCGCAGCCCCAGCATTTT.

The V and J genes are TRBV5-1 and TRBJ2-7; TRBD2 matches 10 bases. This CDR3 contains 16 residues. Germline V gene data show CDR1 as SGHRS and CDR2 as YFSETQ. V was pared by 3 bases and J by 3 bases, with 9 bases of the junction left unmatched. The CDR3: CASSSASGRESYEQYF. CDR3 bases: TGCGCCAGCAGCTCGGCCAGCGGGAGGGAGAGCTACGAGCAGTACTTC.

The chain uses TRBV28 and TRBJ2-7, with D possibly matching TRBD1 (6 bases). Germline V lookup: CDR1 MDHEN, CDR2 SYDVKM. Trimming stripped 2 bases from V and 2 bases from J, with 13 bases between. This CDR3 spans 15 amino acids. The CDR3 protein is CASSLPTGIPYEQYF. CDR3 in DNA: TGTGCCAGCAGTTTACCCACAGGGATCCCCTACGAGCAGTACTTC. Looking up the rest from reference TRBV28 and TRBJ2-7 gives the full variable domain: DVKVTQSSRYLVKRTGEKVFLECVQDMDHENMFWYRQDPGLGLRLIYFSYDVKMKEKGDIPEGYSVSREKKERFSLILESASTNQTSMYLCASSLPTGIPYEQYFGPGTRLTVT.

The chain couples TRBV19 to TRBJ2-7; tentatively, D is TRBD1 (6 bases). Between the trimmed V and J ends, which lost 5 bases and 2 bases, there was a span of 16 bases. Germline lookup yields CDR1 LNHDA and CDR2 SQIVND (reference sequence). The CDR3 extends over 15 amino acids. Here the CDR3 DNA reads TGTGCCAGTAGTCAAACTAGGCAGGGGACCTACGAGCAGTACTTC. The encoded protein is CASSQTRQGTYEQYF.

The rearrangement joins TRBV5-1 to TRBJ2-3, with 11 bases matching TRBD2. Germline assignment: CDR1 SGHRS and CDR2 YFSETQ. Trimming at V came to 2 bases and at J to 3 bases, leaving 8 bases not matched to a gene. The CDR3 spans 17 residues. CDR3 bases: TGCGCCAGCAGCTTAATCCTAGCGGGAGGTCCAACAGATACGCAGTATTTT. Translation gives CASSLILAGGPTDTQYF.

The chain combines TRBV11-2 with TRBJ2-5; 13 bases align to TRBD2. Germline CDR1 is SGHAT and CDR2 is FQNNGV. CDR3 length equals 16 residues. Trimming cost V 1 base and J 3 bases; bases outside gene matches: 2. As DNA, the CDR3 is TGTGCCAGCAGCTTAGGGACTAGCGGGAGAGAAGAGACCCAGTACTTC. This encodes CASSLGTSGREETQYF.

The rearrangement links TRBV10-2 to TRBJ2-7, with 8 bases lining up with TRBD2. The CDR3 runs 15 residues. J gave up 2 bases and V 6 bases, and 9 bases lay outside the gene matches. CDR1 and CDR2 (germline): WSHSY, SAAADI. The CDR3 region is CASRESGRIPYEQYF. As DNA, the CDR3 is TGCGCCAGCAGAGAAAGCGGGAGAATCCCCTACGAGCAGTACTTC.

The V and J genes are TRBV4-1 and TRBJ1-4; TRBD1 might be the D (5 bases). CDR3 length: 16 amino acids. The germline V gene encodes CDR1 MGHRA and CDR2 YSYEKL. V was cut by 4 bases and J by 5 bases, with 17 bases left in between. The chain's CDR3 is CASSPFTTEENEKLFF. The CDR3 coding sequence is TGCGCCAGCAGCCCCTTTACGACAGAGGAGAATGAAAAACTGTTTTTT.

The chain carries TRBV29-1 and TRBJ2-7; TRBD1 matches at 8 bases. Germline CDR1 is SQVTM and CDR2 is ANQGSEA. This CDR3 has 13 amino acids. The junction had 6 bases not matched to a gene; V was cut back by 3 bases and J by 5 bases. CDR3 coding DNA: TGCAGCGTTGATCCAGGGGGCCACGACGAGCAGTACTTC. It yields the protein CSVDPGGHDEQYF.

The genes are TRBV30 and TRBJ2-6; D remains unclear. The germline V gene encodes CDR1 GTSNPN and CDR2 SVGIG (reference sequence). Trimming took off 5 bases at V and 1 base at J, with 6 bases between the two ends. This CDR3 is built from 13 residues. The CDR3 region is CAWQNSGANVLTF. CDR3 sequence (DNA): TGTGCCTGGCAGAATTCTGGGGCCAACGTCCTGACTTTC.

The sample holds one count of this clone. The J gene is TRBJ2-7, the V gene TRBV5-6; D is possibly TRBD1 (6 bases). The ends were cut back, 0 bases at V and 0 bases at J, with 10 bases in the middle. The CDR3 is 15 amino acids. CDR1 is SGHDT and CDR2 is YYEEEE in the germline V gene. In DNA, the CDR3 is TGTGCCAGCAGCTTGGAACGGACAGCCTCCTACGAGCAGTACTTC. Its translation: CASSLERTASYEQYF.

The chain carries TRBV21-1 and TRBJ1-2; the D call of TRBD1 is as the table states it, not checked on the DNA. TRBV21-1 is a recognized pseudogene. The CDR3 is 16 amino acids. The CDR3 reads CASSEYPPDRTYGYTF. CDR3 DNA: TGTGCCAGCAGCGAGTACCCCCCGGACAGAACCTATGGCTACACCTTC.

V and J are TRBV7-2 and TRBJ2-7, with D perhaps TRBD2 (6 bases). The CDR3 extends over 15 amino acids. Germline CDR1 reads SGHTA; CDR2 reads FQGNSA. With 0 bases removed from V and 6 bases from J, the gap between germline ends came to 15 bases. The CDR3 DNA reads as TGTGCCAGCAGCTTAGCCGGCGGGGATGTGGTCGAGCAGTACTTC. Its translation is CASSLAGGDVVEQYF. Looking up the rest from reference TRBV7-2 and TRBJ2-7 gives the full variable domain: GAGVSQSPSNKVTEKGKDVELRCDPISGHTALYWYRQSLGQGLEFLIYFQGNSAPDKSGLPSDRFSAERTGGSVSTLTIQRTQQEDSAVYLCASSLAGGDVVEQYFGPGTRLTVT.

The genes are TRBV10-2 and TRBJ2-7; tentatively, D is TRBD2 (5 bases). CDR1 and CDR2 (germline): WSHSY, SAAADI. V gave up 7 bases and J gave up 1 base, with 14 bases separating them. The CDR3 totals 14 residues. The CDR3 DNA reads as TGCGCCAGCACACCCCGCGGGCCTTCCTACGAGCAGTACTTC. It yields the protein CASTPRGPSYEQYF.

This chain uses TRBV28 with TRBJ1-2; unclear D gene. The CDR3 length is 12 residues. The V gene's germline CDR1 is MDHEN and CDR2 SYDVKM. V gave up 4 bases and J gave up 3 bases, with 6 bases separating them. CDR3 protein: CASSSGDYGYTF. The CDR3 DNA reads as TGTGCCAGCAGTTCCGGGGACTATGGCTACACCTTC.

This rearrangement joins TRBV18 to TRBJ2-7, with D uncertain. The V gene lost 1 base and the J gene lost 3 bases, with 7 bases spanning the gap. The CDR3 sequence is 13 residues long. The germline V gene has CDR1 KGHSH and CDR2 LQKENI. The CDR3 DNA sequence: TGTGCCAGCTCACCACTGCAGCGCTACGAGCAGTACTTC. Translating gives CASSPLQRYEQYF.

J is TRBJ1-4 and V is TRBV4-1; a possible D gene is TRBD1 (5 bases). The CDR3 runs to 15 residues. Trimming stripped 4 bases from V and 4 bases from J, with 13 bases between. Germline V gives CDR1 MGHRA, CDR2 YSYEKL. CDR3 sequence: CASSREEGYNEKLFF. CDR3 nucleotide sequence: TGCGCCAGCAGCCGGGAGGAGGGGTATAATGAAAAACTGTTTTTT.

The CDR3 reads CASSAGTTNEKLFF. The CDR3 DNA sequence: TGTGCCAGCAGCGCCGGGACAACTAATGAAAAACTGTTTTTT. V and J are TRBV9 and TRBJ1-4; D unclear. Trimming left V 3 bases short and J 0 bases short, with 6 bases between. This CDR3 contains 14 residues. Germline CDR1 reads SGDLS; CDR2 reads YYNGEE.

The V gene is TRBV5-4, the J gene TRBJ2-3, with 10 bases fitting TRBD1. Germline CDR1 and CDR2: SGHNT and YYREEE (reference sequence). The CDR3 loop spans 15 amino acids. V gave up 2 bases and J gave up 4 bases; unmatched junction bases: 4. Here the CDR3 reads CASSFRDRGADTQYF. The CDR3 bases are TGTGCCAGCAGCTTCCGGGACAGGGGTGCAGATACGCAGTATTTT.

V is TRBV5-1 and J is TRBJ2-2; 7 positions agree with TRBD1. The J segment lost 4 bases and the V segment lost 1 base, leaving 7 bases of the junction unmatched. This CDR3 comprises 16 residues. CDR1 is SGHRS and CDR2 is YFSETQ in the germline V gene. For the CDR3, the DNA is TGCGCCAGCAGCTTGCCCCCCAGGGGGAGCACCGGGGAGCTGTTTTTT. This codes for CASSLPPRGSTGELFF.

The V and J genes are TRBV9 and TRBJ2-2, with 8 bases lining up with TRBD1. The CDR3 consists of 15 residues. V gave up 3 bases and J gave up 4 bases; unmatched junction bases: 5. The germline V gene encodes CDR1 SGDLS and CDR2 YYNGEE. The DNA for the CDR3 is TGTGCCAGCAGCGGCAGGGGGCTCGTCACCGGGGAGCTGTTTTTT. Its protein product is CASSGRGLVTGELFF. Together with reference TRBV9 and TRBJ2-2, the CDR3 gives the full variable domain: DSGVTQTPKHLITATGQRVTLRCSPRSGDLSVYWYQQSLDQGLQFLIQYYNGEERAKGNILERFSAQQFPDLHSELNLSSLELGDSALYFCASSGRGLVTGELFFGEGSRLTVL.

V and J are TRBV11-2 and TRBJ2-1; the D gene is possibly TRBD2 (7 bases). Germline-derived CDR1 and CDR2 are SGHAT and FQNNGV. The V and J ends lost 3 bases and 7 bases respectively, with 13 bases between them. The CDR3 runs 14 residues. CDR3 sequence reads: CASSLSGGPNEQFF. DNA for the CDR3: TGTGCCAGCAGCTTGTCCGGGGGGCCGAATGAGCAGTTCTTC.

This chain uses TRBV7-6 with TRBJ1-1, with no clear D. Trimming removed 1 base at V and 0 bases at J, with 6 bases between. Germline V gives CDR1 SGHVS, CDR2 FNYEAQ. This CDR3 comprises 14 residues. CDR3 in amino acids: CASSLDHLNTEAFF. The DNA for the CDR3 is TGTGCCAGCAGCTTAGATCATTTGAACACTGAAGCTTTCTTT.

V is TRBV7-9 and J is TRBJ2-3; TRBD2 aligns across 7 bases. CDR1 is SEHNR and CDR2 is FQNEAQ in the germline V gene (reference sequence). V lost 1 base to trimming and J lost 1 base; unmatched junction nucleotides: 8. The CDR3 extends over 17 amino acids. The CDR3 bases are TGTGCCAGCAGCTTAGAAGGCTGGAGCGGGGGCACAGATACGCAGTATTTT. Protein sequence: CASSLEGWSGGTDTQYF.

The chain is built from TRBV18 and TRBJ1-3; no definite D call. Trimming cost V 2 bases and J 2 bases, with 13 bases left between them. Germline-derived CDR1 and CDR2 are KGHSH and LQKENI. There are 16 residues in the CDR3. The CDR3 DNA reads as TGTGCCAGCTCACCAGTCTTTGAGGGTACTGGAAACACCATATATTTT. Encoded protein: CASSPVFEGTGNTIYF.

The chain employs TRBV6-4 and TRBJ1-1; 8 nucleotides align to TRBD1. V shed 4 bases and J 0 bases; nucleotides not matched to a gene: 4. This CDR3 is 15 amino acids long. Germline V gene lookup returns CDR1 MRHNA and CDR2 SNTAGT. The CDR3 coding sequence is TGTGCCAGCAGTGCACGGACAGGGATGAACACTGAAGCTTTCTTT. The encoded protein is CASSARTGMNTEAFF.

This clone was recorded only once. The rearrangement uses TRBV5-8 and TRBJ1-2; TRBD1 matches at 9 bases. The CDR3 consists of 15 residues. Trimming at V came to 4 bases and at J to 4 bases, leaving 8 bases not matched to a gene. CDR1 and CDR2 from the germline V gene are SGHTS and YDEGEE. CDR3 amino acids: CASSTRTGVIYGYTF. CDR3 bases: TGTGCCAGCAGCACTCGGACAGGGGTAATCTATGGCTACACCTTC.

Concerning this clone itself: The sample holds other DNA sequences that translate to the same CDR3. The chain couples TRBV5-6 to TRBJ1-2; D uncertain. Deletions cut 0 bases from V and 7 bases from J, with 10 bases between. This CDR3 comprises 13 residues. Germline CDR1 SGHDT, CDR2 YYEEEE. In DNA, the CDR3 is TGTGCCAGCAGCTTGGCGGGGAAAGGTGGCTACACCTTC. Residues: CASSLAGKGGYTF.

The V call is TRBV10-3, the J call TRBJ2-1; D uncertain. Germline V gene sequence: CDR1 ENHRY, CDR2 SYGVKD. V was shortened by 4 bases and J by 7 bases, with 14 bases between the two germline ends. The CDR3 is 14 amino acids. DNA of the CDR3: TGTGCCATCAGTGCAGCTTTGACATTTAATGAGCAGTTCTTC. Translating gives CAISAALTFNEQFF.